A single sample is the source of the 12 T cell receptor beta chains below, sequenced in a study of T-cell memory formation after mild COVID-19. Each CDR3 protein gets one entry after TCRdb re-called the 5' RACE reads with MiXCR. The sample contains about 350,000 distinct CDR3 sequences, about an eighth of which appear only once. Input material: PBMCs or a T cell subset sorted from them (not recorded which). These receptors all come from a man aged 18 to 30 who had mild COVID-19 (a few samples of this study predate the infection). Cell type and time point are not known.

The rearrangement joins TRBV30 to TRBJ2-5; no reliable D call. From germline, CDR1 is GTSNPN and CDR2 SVGIG (reference sequence). V was pared by 2 bases and J by 1 base, with 8 bases between. CDR3 length: 13 residues. The CDR3 is CAWSHQAQETQYF. As DNA, the CDR3 is TGTGCCTGGAGTCACCAGGCCCAAGAGACCCAGTACTTC.

As concerns this clonotype: A clone one base away is much larger, so this may be a read error. The rearrangement joins TRBV5-1 to TRBJ2-5; 14 bases align to TRBD2. This CDR3 contains 16 residues. Per the germline V gene, CDR1 is SGHRS and CDR2 is YFSETQ. The V and J ends lost 4 bases and 1 base, in that order; junction bases with no gene match: 3. The CDR3 nucleotides read TGCGCCAGCAGCCCCGGGACTAGCGGGGGCCAAGAGACCCAGTACTTC. Its translation: CASSPGTSGGQETQYF.

This clonotype was observed a few times. The genes are TRBV20-1 and TRBJ1-2; D gene uncertain. Germline V gene sequence: CDR1 DFQATT, CDR2 SNEGSKA (reference sequence). Trimming took off 5 bases at V and 4 bases at J, with 11 bases between the two ends. This CDR3 spans 12 amino acids. The CDR3 sequence: CSAPMVAYGYTF. The DNA of the CDR3 is TGCAGTGCTCCGATGGTCGCCTATGGCTACACCTTC.

The rearrangement uses TRBV5-1 and TRBJ2-7, with 8 nucleotides matching TRBD1. This CDR3 is built from 15 residues. V was pared by 0 bases and J by 3 bases, with 5 bases of the junction left unmatched. Germline CDR1 is SGHRS and CDR2 is YFSETQ. CDR3 residues: CASSLGTGMGYEQYF. The CDR3 DNA reads as TGCGCCAGCAGCTTGGGGACAGGGATGGGCTACGAGCAGTACTTC.

In its sample, this clonotype was seen a few times. The chain has TRBV11-2 and TRBJ2-5; D may match TRBD1 or TRBD2 (5 bases each). CDR1 is SGHAT, CDR2 FQNNGV, per germline. V was clipped by 6 bases and J by 2 bases, with 19 bases between them. This CDR3 spans 16 amino acids. CDR3 in DNA: TGTGCCAGCAGACCTTTACGGGGCGAAGCGCAAGAGACCCAGTACTTC. Encoded protein: CASRPLRGEAQETQYF.

CDR3 sequence reads: CASVDGVGTDTQYF. The DNA for the CDR3 is TGTGCCAGCGTTGACGGGGTGGGCACAGATACGCAGTATTTT. The chain joins TRBV28 to TRBJ2-3, with D perhaps TRBD2 (5 bases). V was cut by 8 bases and J by 1 base, with 13 bases left in between. Germline values: CDR1 MDHEN, CDR2 SYDVKM. The CDR3 consists of 14 residues.

This clonotype has a count of ten or more. The chain recombines TRBV4-3 with TRBJ2-2; D is undetermined. Germline V CDR1 and CDR2: LGHNA, YSLEER. Trimming removed 1 base from V and 1 base from J, with 4 bases in between. This CDR3 contains 14 residues. The CDR3 DNA sequence: TGCGCCAGCAGCCAAGCAGAGAACACCGGGGAGCTGTTTTTT. Translation: CASSQAENTGELFF.

This clonotype was seen a handful of times. This chain links TRBV12-3 or TRBV12-4 with TRBJ2-3; D gene uncertain. The CDR3 has 14 residues. V gave up 7 bases and J gave up 3 bases, with 14 bases separating them. The CDR3 here is CASKPGRKTDTQYF. The DNA for the CDR3 is TGTGCCAGCAAACCGGGTCGCAAGACAGATACGCAGTATTTT.

Only a few counts were recorded for this clonotype. The rearrangement uses TRBV6-2 or TRBV6-3 and TRBJ2-5; D might be TRBD1 (6 bases). From germline, CDR1 is MNHEY and CDR2 SVGEGT. This CDR3 is 14 amino acids long. Trimming left V 4 bases short and J 0 bases short, with 9 bases between. The CDR3 region is CASSFRDNQETQYF. The CDR3, as DNA: TGTGCCAGCAGTTTCCGGGACAACCAAGAGACCCAGTACTTC.

This clonotype was counted a few times. CDR3 nucleotides: TGTGCCAGCAGCGCCACCGACCGCGATACGCAGTATTTT. It encodes CASSATDRDTQYF. The genes are TRBV9 and TRBJ2-3, with D unclear. Trimming took off 3 bases at V and 6 bases at J, with 11 bases between the two ends. CDR3 size: 13 residues. Germline V gene sequence: CDR1 SGDLS, CDR2 YYNGEE.

This clonotype was counted only a few times. V is TRBV5-4 and J is TRBJ2-3; D ambiguous. In germline, CDR1 is SGHNT, CDR2 YYREEE (reference sequence). The CDR3 has 14 amino acids. Between the trimmed V and J ends, which lost 2 bases and 2 bases, there was a span of 9 bases. Written as DNA, the CDR3 is TGTGCCAGCAGCTTCGCGAGCCTCACAGATACGCAGTATTTT. Encoded protein: CASSFASLTDTQYF.

This clonotype was detected a few times. V and J are TRBV5-1 and TRBJ2-1; maybe TRBD2 (5 bases). Trimming cost V 4 bases and J 0 bases, with 14 bases left between them. The CDR3 is 16 amino acids. Per the germline V gene, CDR1 is SGHRS and CDR2 is YFSETQ. The CDR3 nucleotides are TGCGCCAGCAGCCTCTCAGCGGCGCGCTCCTACAATGAGCAGTTCTTC. This sequence encodes CASSLSAARSYNEQFF.